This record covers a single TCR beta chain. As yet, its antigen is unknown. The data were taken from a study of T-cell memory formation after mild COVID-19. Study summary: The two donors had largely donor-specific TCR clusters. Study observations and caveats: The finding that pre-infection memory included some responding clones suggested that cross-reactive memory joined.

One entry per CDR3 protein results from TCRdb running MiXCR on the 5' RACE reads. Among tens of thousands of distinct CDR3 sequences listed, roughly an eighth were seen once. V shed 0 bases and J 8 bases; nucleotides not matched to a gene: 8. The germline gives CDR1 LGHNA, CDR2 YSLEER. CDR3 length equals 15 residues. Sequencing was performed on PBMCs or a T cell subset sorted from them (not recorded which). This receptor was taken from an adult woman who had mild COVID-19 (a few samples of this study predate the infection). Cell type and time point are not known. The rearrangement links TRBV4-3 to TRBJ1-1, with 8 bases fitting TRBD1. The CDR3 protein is CASSQDSQGAGEAFF. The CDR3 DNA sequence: TGCGCCAGCAGCCAAGATAGTCAGGGGGCTGGAGAAGCTTTCTTT.